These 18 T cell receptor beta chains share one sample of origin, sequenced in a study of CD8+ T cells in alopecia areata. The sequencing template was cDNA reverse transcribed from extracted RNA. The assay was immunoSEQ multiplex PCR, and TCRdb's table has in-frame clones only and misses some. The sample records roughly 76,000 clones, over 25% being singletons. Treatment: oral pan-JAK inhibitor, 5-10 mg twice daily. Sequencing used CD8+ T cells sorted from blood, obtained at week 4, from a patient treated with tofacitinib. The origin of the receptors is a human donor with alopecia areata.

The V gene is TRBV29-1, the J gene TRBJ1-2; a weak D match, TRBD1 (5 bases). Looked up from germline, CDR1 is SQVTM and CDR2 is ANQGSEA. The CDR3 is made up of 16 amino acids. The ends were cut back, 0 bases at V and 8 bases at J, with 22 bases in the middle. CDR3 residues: CSVEERAGYDGAGYTF. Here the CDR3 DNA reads TGCAGCGTTGAAGAGAGGGCAGGGTATGATGGGGCCGGCTACACCTTC.

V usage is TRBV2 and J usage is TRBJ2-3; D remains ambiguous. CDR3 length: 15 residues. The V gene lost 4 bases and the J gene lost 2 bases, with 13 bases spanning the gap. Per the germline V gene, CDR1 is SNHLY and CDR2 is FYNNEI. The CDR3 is CASSVRLTFTDTQYF. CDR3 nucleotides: TGTGCCAGCAGTGTCCGTCTTACCTTCACAGATACGCAGTATTTT. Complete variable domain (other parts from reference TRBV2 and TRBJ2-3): EPEVTQTPSHQVTQMGQEVILRCVPISNHLYFYWYRQILGQKVEFLVSFYNNEISEKSEIFDDQFSVERPDGSNFTLKIRSTKLEDSAMYFCASSVRLTFTDTQYFGPGTRLTVL.

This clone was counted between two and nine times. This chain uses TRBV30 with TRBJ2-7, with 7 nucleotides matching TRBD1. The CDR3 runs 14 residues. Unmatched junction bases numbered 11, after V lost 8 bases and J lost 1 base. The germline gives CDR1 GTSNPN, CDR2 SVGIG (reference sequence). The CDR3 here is CALLVTGRSYEQYF. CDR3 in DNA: TGTGCCCTACTAGTGACAGGGCGATCCTACGAGCAGTACTTC.

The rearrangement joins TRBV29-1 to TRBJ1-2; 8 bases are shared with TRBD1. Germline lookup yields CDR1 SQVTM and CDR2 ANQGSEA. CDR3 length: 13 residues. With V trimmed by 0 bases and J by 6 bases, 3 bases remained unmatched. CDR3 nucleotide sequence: TGCAGCGTTGAAGACAGGGGGCCCGATGGCTACACCTTC. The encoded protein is CSVEDRGPDGYTF.

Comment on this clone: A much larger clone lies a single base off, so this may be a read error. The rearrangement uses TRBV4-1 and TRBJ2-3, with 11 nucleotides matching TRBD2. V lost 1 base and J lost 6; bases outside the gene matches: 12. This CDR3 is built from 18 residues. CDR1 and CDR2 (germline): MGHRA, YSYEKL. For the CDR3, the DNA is TGCGCCAGCAGCCAAGTTACCCCCGGGACTAGCGGACCTGATACGCAGTATTTT. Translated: CASSQVTPGTSGPDTQYF.

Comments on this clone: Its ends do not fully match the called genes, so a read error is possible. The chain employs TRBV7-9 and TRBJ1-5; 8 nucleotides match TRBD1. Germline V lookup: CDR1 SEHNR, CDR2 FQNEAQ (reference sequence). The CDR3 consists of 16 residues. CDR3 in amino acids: CASSQDSGGGDQPQHF. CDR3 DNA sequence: TGCGCCAGCAGCCAAGATTCAGGGGGCGGTGATCAGCCCCAGCATTTT.

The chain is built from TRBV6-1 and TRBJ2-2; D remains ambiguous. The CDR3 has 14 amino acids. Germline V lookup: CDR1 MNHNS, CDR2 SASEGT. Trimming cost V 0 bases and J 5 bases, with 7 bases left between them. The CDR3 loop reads CASSEAPGTGELFF. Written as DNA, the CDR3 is TGTGCCAGCAGTGAAGCGCCCGGTACCGGGGAGCTGTTTTTT.

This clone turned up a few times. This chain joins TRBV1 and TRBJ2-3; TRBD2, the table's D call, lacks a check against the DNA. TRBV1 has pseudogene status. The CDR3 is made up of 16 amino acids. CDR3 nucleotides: TGCACCAGCACAACTTCGACTAGCTATAGCACAGATACGCAGTATTTT. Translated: CTSTTSTSYSTDTQYF.

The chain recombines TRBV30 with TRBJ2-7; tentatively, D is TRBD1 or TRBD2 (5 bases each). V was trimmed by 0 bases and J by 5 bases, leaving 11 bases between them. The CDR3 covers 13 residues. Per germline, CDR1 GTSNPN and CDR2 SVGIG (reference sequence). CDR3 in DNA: TGTGCCTGGAGTGTAGGGACGGGCGACGAGCAGTACTTC. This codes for CAWSVGTGDEQYF.

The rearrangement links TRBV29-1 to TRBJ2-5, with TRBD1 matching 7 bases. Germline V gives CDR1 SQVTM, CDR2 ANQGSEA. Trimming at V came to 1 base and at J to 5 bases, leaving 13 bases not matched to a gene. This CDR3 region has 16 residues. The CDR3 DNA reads TGCAGCGTTGAAGCCCCCCGGACAGGTCCGGGGGAGACCCAGTACTTC. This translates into CSVEAPRTGPGETQYF.

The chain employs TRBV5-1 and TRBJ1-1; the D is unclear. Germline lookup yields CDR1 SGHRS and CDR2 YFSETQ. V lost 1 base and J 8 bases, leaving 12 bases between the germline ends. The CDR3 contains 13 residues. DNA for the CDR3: TGCGCCAGCAGCTTGAGCGATGGAGGGGAAGCTTTCTTT. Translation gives CASSLSDGGEAFF.

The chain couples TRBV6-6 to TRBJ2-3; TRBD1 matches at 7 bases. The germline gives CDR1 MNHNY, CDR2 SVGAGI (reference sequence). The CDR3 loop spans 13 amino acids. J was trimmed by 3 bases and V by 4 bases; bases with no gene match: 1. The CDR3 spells CASSLQGTDTQYF. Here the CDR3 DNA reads TGTGCCAGCAGTTTACAGGGGACAGATACGCAGTATTTT.

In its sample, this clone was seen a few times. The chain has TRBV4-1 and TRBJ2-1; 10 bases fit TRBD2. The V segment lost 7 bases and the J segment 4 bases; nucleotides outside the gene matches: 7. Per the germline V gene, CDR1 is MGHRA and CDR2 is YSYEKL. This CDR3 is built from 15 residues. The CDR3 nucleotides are TGCGCCAGCAACTCCGGGACTAGCGCATACAATGAGCAGTTCTTC. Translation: CASNSGTSAYNEQFF.

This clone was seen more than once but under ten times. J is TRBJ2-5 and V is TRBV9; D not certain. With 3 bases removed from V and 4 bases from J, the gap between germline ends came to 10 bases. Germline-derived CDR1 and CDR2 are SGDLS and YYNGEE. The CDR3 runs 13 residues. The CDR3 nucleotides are TGTGCCAGCAGCGAGGATAGCCGAGAGACCCAGTACTTC. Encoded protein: CASSEDSRETQYF.

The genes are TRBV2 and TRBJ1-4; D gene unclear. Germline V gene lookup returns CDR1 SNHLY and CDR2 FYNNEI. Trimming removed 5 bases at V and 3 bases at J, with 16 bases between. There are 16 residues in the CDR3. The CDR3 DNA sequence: TGTGCCAGCAGTAACTCTCCCCGGGAGCCTAATGAAAAACTGTTTTTT. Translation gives CASSNSPREPNEKLFF.

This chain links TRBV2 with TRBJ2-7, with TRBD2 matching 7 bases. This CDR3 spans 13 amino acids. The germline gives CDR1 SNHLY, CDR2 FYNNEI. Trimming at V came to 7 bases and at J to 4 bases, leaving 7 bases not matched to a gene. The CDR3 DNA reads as TGTGCCAGCACTGGGGGGGGAGTGTACGAGCAGTACTTC. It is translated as CASTGGGVYEQYF.

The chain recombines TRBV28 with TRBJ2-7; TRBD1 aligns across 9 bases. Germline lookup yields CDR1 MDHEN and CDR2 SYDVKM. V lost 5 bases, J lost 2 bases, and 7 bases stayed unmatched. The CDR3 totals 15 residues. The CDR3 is CASSIPGQGTYEQYF. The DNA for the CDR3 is TGTGCCAGCAGTATACCGGGACAGGGAACCTACGAGCAGTACTTC.

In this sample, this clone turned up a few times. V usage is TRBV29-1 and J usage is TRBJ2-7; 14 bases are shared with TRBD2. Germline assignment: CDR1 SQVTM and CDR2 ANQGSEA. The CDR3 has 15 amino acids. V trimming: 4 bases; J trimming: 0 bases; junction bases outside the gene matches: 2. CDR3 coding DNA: TGCAGCGTTGGACTAGCGGGAGGGAGCTCCTACGAGCAGTACTTC. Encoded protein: CSVGLAGGSSYEQYF.